Below are 25 T cell receptor beta chains sequenced from a single sample in a study of blood T cell repertoires in COVID-19. Libraries were prepared by immunoSEQ multiplex PCR; TCRdb keeps only in-frame clonotypes and omits some of them. This sample has some 450,000 clones; around 90% occur once, and the top ten carry more than 0.7%. Sequenced sample: peripheral blood. These TCRs come from a man younger than 30 with COVID-19, enrolled during active disease.

This rearrangement joins TRBV7-8 to TRBJ2-1, with D hard to call. Trimming left V 7 bases short and J 0 bases short, with 16 bases between. CDR1 and CDR2 from the germline V gene are SGHVS and FQNEAQ. CDR3 length equals 16 residues. CDR3 protein: CASTPPDSSSYNEQFF. The CDR3 nucleotides read TGTGCCAGCACGCCCCCCGACTCGAGCTCCTACAATGAGCAGTTCTTC.

With respect to this clone: The sample contains more than one DNA sequence encoding this CDR3. This chain joins TRBV6-5 and TRBJ2-7; D unresolved. The germline CDR1 and CDR2 sequences are MNHEY and SVGAGI. Trimming took off 2 bases at V and 0 bases at J, with 5 bases between the two ends. The CDR3 has 13 residues. The CDR3 DNA reads TGTGCCAGCAGTTACACGAGCTCCTACGAGCAGTACTTC. Translating gives CASSYTSSYEQYF.

The CDR3 DNA is TGTGCCAGCCGAGTCAGCGGGGGGACAGATCATTACAATGAGCAGTTCTTC. Residues: CASRVSGGTDHYNEQFF. The chain combines TRBV27 with TRBJ2-1; TRBD2 agrees at 9 bases. From germline, CDR1 is MNHEY and CDR2 SMNVEV (reference sequence). Germline trimming cut 8 bases from V and 4 bases from J; bases unmatched to any gene: 15. CDR3 length equals 17 residues.

The chain couples TRBV30 to TRBJ2-7, with TRBD1 matching 10 bases. The CDR3 sequence is 13 residues long. CDR1 and CDR2 (germline): GTSNPN, SVGIG (reference sequence). V lost 2 bases and J lost 5; bases outside the gene matches: 3. Here the CDR3 reads CAWSRGQGDEQYF. Written as DNA, the CDR3 is TGTGCCTGGAGTCGAGGACAGGGGGACGAGCAGTACTTC.

V and J are TRBV18 and TRBJ2-2; TRBD1 might be the D (6 bases). CDR1 and CDR2 (germline): KGHSH, LQKENI. The V end lost 2 bases, the J end lost 3 bases, and 10 bases lay between the germline ends. CDR3 length: 15 amino acids. The CDR3 DNA is TGTGCCAGCTCACCAAGCAGGGGCGACACCGGGGAGCTGTTTTTT. Residues: CASSPSRGDTGELFF.

CDR3 bases: TGTGCCAGCAGCCCCCTAACTAGATCCGAGCAGTACTTC. Protein sequence: CASSPLTRSEQYF. The V gene is TRBV27, the J gene TRBJ2-7; D perhaps matches TRBD2 (5 bases). In germline, CDR1 is MNHEY, CDR2 SMNVEV (reference sequence). Trimming cost V 6 bases and J 6 bases, with 15 bases left between them. CDR3 length: 13 amino acids.

The chain carries TRBV7-9 and TRBJ2-3; D gene uncertain. The V gene lost 2 bases and the J gene lost 1 base, with 10 bases spanning the gap. The length of the CDR3 is 15 residues. The germline gives CDR1 SEHNR, CDR2 FQNEAQ (reference sequence). The DNA of the CDR3 is TGTGCCAGCAGCTTACTCCCCAGGCGCACAGATACGCAGTATTTT. Translating gives CASSLLPRRTDTQYF.

The genes are TRBV5-5 and TRBJ1-5, with 8 nucleotides matching TRBD1. The CDR3 is 16 residues long. Germline CDR1 SGHKS, CDR2 YYEKEE (reference sequence). The V segment lost 4 bases and the J segment 3 bases; nucleotides outside the gene matches: 9. This chain's CDR3 is CASSITTGAFNQPQHF. The CDR3 DNA reads TGTGCCAGCAGCATAACGACAGGGGCTTTCAATCAGCCCCAGCATTTT. The whole variable domain, remainder taken from reference TRBV5-5 and TRBJ1-5, is DAGVTQSPTHLIKTRGQQVTLRCSPISGHKSVSWYQQVLGQGPQFIFQYYEKEERGRGNFPDRFSARQFPNYSSELNVNALLLGDSALYLCASSITTGAFNQPQHFGDGTRLSIL.

The CDR3 nucleotides read TGTGCCAGCAGTGGATCAATAGGGACAGATTCGTACAATGAGCAGTTCTTC. Translation: CASSGSIGTDSYNEQFF. This chain joins TRBV25-1 and TRBJ2-1; TRBD1 matches at 7 bases. This CDR3 spans 17 amino acids. J gave up 4 bases and V 4 bases, and 13 bases lay outside the gene matches. Germline V CDR1 and CDR2: MGHDK, SYGVNS.

This chain links TRBV24-1 with TRBJ2-1; TRBD2 is a possible D gene (6 bases). CDR1 and CDR2 from the germline V gene are KGHDR and SFDVKD. The CDR3 is 11 residues long. V lost 7 bases to trimming and J lost 10 bases, with 10 bases between them. The CDR3 DNA follows: TGTGCCACCAGGGAGGGGTGGGAGCAGTTCTTC. This sequence encodes CATREGWEQFF.

CDR3 bases: TGCAGCGTTGACCGGGAGGGCGGTTACGAGCAGTACTTC. This encodes CSVDREGGYEQYF. The V and J genes are TRBV29-1 and TRBJ2-7, with 8 positions matching TRBD2. J lost 4 bases, V lost 3 bases, and 5 bases had no gene match. The CDR3 has 13 amino acids. CDR1 and CDR2 (germline): SQVTM, ANQGSEA.

The chain carries TRBV7-7 and TRBJ2-4, with 7 bases aligning to TRBD1. The CDR3 is 15 residues long. The germline V gene encodes CDR1 SSHAT and CDR2 FNYEAQ (reference sequence). V shed 10 bases, J shed 1 base, and the junction held 10 bases outside the gene matches. DNA for the CDR3: TGTGCCAACCGGGACAGAGACCAGGCCAAAAACATTCAGTACTTC. Amino acids: CANRDRDQAKNIQYF.

V usage is TRBV3-1 (or the pseudogene TRBV3-2) and J usage is TRBJ1-2, with TRBD1 as a possible D gene (6 bases). This CDR3 comprises 18 residues. The V and J ends lost 1 base and 5 bases respectively, with 23 bases between them. Per the germline V gene, CDR1 is LGHDT and CDR2 is YNNKEL (reference sequence). The CDR3 DNA is TGTGCCAGCAGCCAAGCGATGGGTACAGGGACCCTATCTTATGGCTACACCTTC. Translation gives CASSQAMGTGTLSYGYTF.

The V gene is TRBV4-1, the J gene TRBJ2-7; 8 bases map to TRBD2. The CDR3 is made up of 14 amino acids. Germline values: CDR1 MGHRA, CDR2 YSYEKL. Trimming cost V 5 bases and J 2 bases; bases outside gene matches: 5. The chain's CDR3 is CASSTLAGPYEQYF. CDR3 coding DNA: TGCGCCAGCAGCACCCTAGCGGGCCCCTACGAGCAGTACTTC.

The chain combines TRBV6-5 with TRBJ2-1, with 8 bases lining up with TRBD2. The CDR3 covers 16 residues. Germline V lookup: CDR1 MNHEY, CDR2 SVGAGI. V shed 2 bases, J shed 6 bases, and the junction held 9 bases outside the gene matches. CDR3 amino acids: CASSYGGTSGINEQFF. As DNA, the CDR3 is TGTGCCAGCAGTTACGGCGGCACTAGCGGCATCAATGAGCAGTTCTTC.

The chain recombines TRBV29-1 with TRBJ2-5; D perhaps matches TRBD1 (5 bases). The CDR3 is made up of 14 amino acids. Germline loops: CDR1 SQVTM, CDR2 ANQGSEA. Trimming left V 0 bases short and J 5 bases short, with 13 bases between. CDR3 bases: TGCAGCGTTGAAGATGGGGCCAGAAGGGAGACCCAGTACTTC. It specifies CSVEDGARRETQYF.

A single count supports this clone. The rearrangement links TRBV29-1 to TRBJ2-3, with D tentatively TRBD2 (5 bases). V was shortened by 1 base and J by 4 bases, with 9 bases between the two germline ends. Germline V gene lookup returns CDR1 SQVTM and CDR2 ANQGSEA. The CDR3 spans 13 residues. The chain's CDR3 is CSVEGRNSDTQYF. CDR3 bases: TGCAGCGTTGAAGGGAGGAACTCAGATACGCAGTATTTT.

The V and J genes are TRBV12-2 and TRBJ2-1; TRBD2 is taken as the D call from the table, unchecked against the DNA. TRBV12-2 is annotated as a pseudogene. The CDR3 has 15 amino acids. CDR3 sequence (DNA): TGTGCAAGTCGCCCCATAGCGGGGGGGCTTCATGAGCAGTTCTTC. Its protein is CASRPIAGGLHEQFF.

The rearrangement joins TRBV29-1 to TRBJ2-7, with 11 bases that match TRBD2. J was trimmed by 5 bases and V by 6 bases; bases with no gene match: 12. The V gene's germline CDR1 is SQVTM and CDR2 ANQGSEA. CDR3 length: 15 residues. The CDR3 sequence: CSVSGGSGRGHEQYF. The CDR3 DNA is TGCAGCGTCTCCGGGGGTAGCGGGAGGGGGCACGAGCAGTACTTC.

This clone was seen only once. The gene calls are TRBV19 and TRBJ2-7; 8 positions match TRBD2. J was trimmed by 6 bases and V by 1 base; bases with no gene match: 8. Germline lookup yields CDR1 LNHDA and CDR2 SQIVND (reference sequence). CDR3 length equals 15 residues. CDR3 region: CASSIGQRGLSEQYF. As DNA, the CDR3 is TGTGCCAGTAGTATAGGCCAGCGGGGGCTCTCCGAGCAGTACTTC.

The chain's CDR3 is CASSPSGGSNGYTF. The CDR3 DNA follows: TGTGCCAGCAGCCCGAGCGGAGGGAGCAATGGCTACACCTTC. V gene TRBV7-9 combines with J gene TRBJ1-2; no clear D gene. Between the trimmed V and J ends, which lost 5 bases and 6 bases, there was a span of 16 bases. Germline-derived CDR1 and CDR2 are SEHNR and FQNEAQ (reference sequence). There are 14 residues in the CDR3.

The chain couples TRBV24-1 to TRBJ2-1; D possibly corresponds to TRBD1 (6 bases). Germline V lookup: CDR1 KGHDR, CDR2 SFDVKD. V lost 4 bases to trimming and J lost 0 bases, with 21 bases between them. The CDR3 spans 19 residues. As DNA, the CDR3 is TGTGCCACCAGTGACCCTAACCCGGACAGTTACCACTCCTACAATGAGCAGTTCTTC. It specifies CATSDPNPDSYHSYNEQFF.

This rearrangement joins TRBV2 to TRBJ2-1; TRBD2 agrees at 10 bases. The CDR3 totals 16 residues. Germline V CDR1 and CDR2: SNHLY, FYNNEI. Trimming removed 6 bases from V and 12 bases from J; junction bases left unmatched: 17. CDR3 in amino acids: CASSPNPGLALVGQFF. The CDR3, as DNA: TGTGCCAGCAGCCCCAACCCGGGACTAGCGCTAGTAGGGCAGTTCTTC.

This clone was found once. V is TRBV5-4 and J is TRBJ2-1; TRBD1 might be the D (6 bases). V was pared by 4 bases and J by 8 bases, with 19 bases between. Germline V CDR1 and CDR2: SGHNT, YYREEE (reference sequence). The CDR3 is 15 residues long. The CDR3 nucleotides are TGTGCCAGCAGCCATACTCAAGTAGAGGGGGATGAGCAGTTCTTC. Translated, it gives CASSHTQVEGDEQFF.

This clone was recorded only once. The chain combines TRBV2 with TRBJ1-2, with 9 bases matching TRBD1. The CDR3 has 19 amino acids. Per the germline V gene, CDR1 is SNHLY and CDR2 is FYNNEI. V was clipped by 10 bases and J by 0 bases; unmatched bases: 21. The CDR3 bases are TGTGCCACCTTGGGTCTCGAGGGACAGGGCACAAATACTAACTATGGCTACACCTTC. It codes for CATLGLEGQGTNTNYGYTF.